The TCR beta chain under discussion was sequenced for a study of T cells in Graves' hyperthyroidism and ophthalmopathy. Amplification targeted TCR beta CDR3 regions from RNA transcripts. The TCR CDR3 was amplified in a first-round RT-PCR using the HTBI primer set. MiXCR, run by TCRdb on the multiplex PCR reads, gives a single entry per CDR3 protein. The sample includes about 640,000 distinct CDR3 sequences, 45% seen only once; the top ten take approximately 7.2%. The V gene lost 0 bases and the J gene lost 0 bases, with 13 bases spanning the gap. Per the germline V gene, CDR1 is SGDLS and CDR2 is YYNGEE. The CDR3 has 18 residues. The study's findings and limits: Blood also held most thyroid clonotypes expanded beyond 0.001. Separating ophthalmopathy from stable hyperthyroidism was achieved by a 13 V-J model. Median prediction lead before ophthalmopathy onset was about 6.7 months with the model.

To note about this clonotype: Its antigen is unknown.

The material sequenced was peripheral blood or thyroid tissue (not recorded which). This chain connects TRBV9 to TRBJ2-6; possible D gene TRBD2, 6 bases. The TCR originated in an adult man with Graves' disease, either hyperthyroidism or ophthalmopathy (not recorded which). CDR3 sequence reads: CASSVALTEGSGANVLTF. DNA of the CDR3: TGTGCCAGCAGCGTAGCGTTGACGGAGGGCTCTGGGGCCAACGTCCTGACTTTC.